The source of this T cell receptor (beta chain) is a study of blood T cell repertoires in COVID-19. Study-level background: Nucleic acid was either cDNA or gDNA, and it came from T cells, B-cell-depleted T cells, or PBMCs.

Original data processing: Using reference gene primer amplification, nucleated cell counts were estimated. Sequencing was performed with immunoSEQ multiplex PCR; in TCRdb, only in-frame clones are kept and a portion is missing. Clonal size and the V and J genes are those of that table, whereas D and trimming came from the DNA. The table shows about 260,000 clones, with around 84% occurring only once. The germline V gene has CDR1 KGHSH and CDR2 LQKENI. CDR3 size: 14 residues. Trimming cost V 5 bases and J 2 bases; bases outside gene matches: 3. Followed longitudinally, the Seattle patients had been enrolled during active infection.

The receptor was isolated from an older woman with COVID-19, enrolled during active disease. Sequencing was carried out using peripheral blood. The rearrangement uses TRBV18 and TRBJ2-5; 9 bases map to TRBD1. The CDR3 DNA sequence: TGTGCCAGCTCAATCGGACAGGGGCAAGAGACCCAGTACTTC. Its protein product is CASSIGQGQETQYF. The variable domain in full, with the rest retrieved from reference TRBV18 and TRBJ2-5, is NAGVMQNPRHLVRRRGQEARLRCSPMKGHSHVYWYRQLPEEGLKFMVYLQKENIIDESGMPKERFSAEFPKEGPSILRIQQVVRGDSAAYFCASSIGQGQETQYFGPGTRLLVL.